The 29 T cell receptor beta chains below come from one sample, sequenced in a study of beta chain features in type 1 diabetes. Reverse transcribing all isolated RNA meant expressed TCRB transcripts were sequenced. Libraries were prepared by immunoSEQ multiplex PCR; TCRdb keeps only in-frame clonotypes and omits some of them. The profile shows hundreds of thousands of clones, around 15% of them singletons. Source material: naive CD4+ T cells from blood. The receptors come from a young man in good health.

This clone showed up just a few times. The V call is TRBV15, the J call TRBJ2-6; 11 bases are a match to TRBD2. Germline V CDR1 and CDR2: LNHNV, YYDKDF (reference sequence). V lost 1 base to trimming and J lost 1 base; unmatched junction nucleotides: 6. The CDR3 loop spans 19 amino acids. The CDR3 sequence: CATSRALAGVPSGANVLTF. The CDR3 nucleotides read TGTGCCACCAGCAGAGCACTAGCGGGAGTTCCTTCTGGGGCCAACGTCCTGACTTTC.

DNA of the CDR3: TGTGCCAGTAGTAGGCGGGAGTTGGATACGCAGTATTTT. Protein sequence: CASSRRELDTQYF. This chain links TRBV19 with TRBJ2-3, with 7 bases that match TRBD2. The junction had 4 bases not matched to a gene; V was cut back by 4 bases and J by 6 bases. The CDR3 covers 13 residues. Germline CDR1 LNHDA, CDR2 SQIVND (reference sequence).

The J gene is TRBJ2-7, the V gene TRBV10-3, with 10 bases matching TRBD1. Germline values: CDR1 ENHRY, CDR2 SYGVKD. The ends lost 6 bases at V and 3 bases at J; junction bases unmatched: 5. The CDR3 is made up of 14 amino acids. CDR3 amino acids: CAIRGTGEVYEQYF. The CDR3 DNA reads as TGTGCCATCAGGGGGACAGGGGAGGTCTACGAGCAGTACTTC.

The chain carries TRBV28 and TRBJ1-1; D not certain. V was cut by 8 bases and J by 0 bases, with 10 bases left in between. Germline CDR1 is MDHEN and CDR2 is SYDVKM. The CDR3 has 13 residues. CDR3 DNA sequence: TGTGCCAGCGTAAGTCCCATGAACACTGAAGCTTTCTTT. This codes for CASVSPMNTEAFF.

This chain links TRBV5-1 with TRBJ1-1, with 11 bases identical to TRBD1. J gave up 4 bases and V 4 bases, and 9 bases lay outside the gene matches. Germline lookup yields CDR1 SGHRS and CDR2 YFSETQ. This CDR3 spans 16 amino acids. CDR3 DNA sequence: TGCGCCAGCAGCCCCGAGGGCGGGACAGGGGGCACTGAAGCTTTCTTT. Translated, it gives CASSPEGGTGGTEAFF.

In this sample, this clone turned up a few times. The chain employs TRBV18 and TRBJ2-4; D call uncertain. Deletions cut 5 bases from V and 0 bases from J, with 11 bases between. The CDR3 is 15 residues long. In germline, CDR1 is KGHSH, CDR2 LQKENI. As DNA, the CDR3 is TGTGCCAGCTCATCGTCTGGATTAGCCAAAAACATTCAGTACTTC. Translating it yields CASSSSGLAKNIQYF.

The J gene is TRBJ1-3, the V gene TRBV7-6; TRBD1 agrees at 7 bases. V lost 4 bases, J lost 4 bases, and 16 bases stayed unmatched. The CDR3 runs to 18 residues. In germline, CDR1 is SGHVS, CDR2 FNYEAQ. CDR3 protein: CASSSLDRAGYGGNTIYF. The CDR3 bases are TGTGCCAGCAGCTCCCTTGACAGGGCTGGGTATGGGGGAAACACCATATATTTT.

This chain connects TRBV19 to TRBJ2-5, with D possibly TRBD1 on 7 matching bases. The V end was cut by 5 bases, the J end by 4 bases, with 17 bases between. This CDR3 has 15 residues. CDR1 and CDR2 (germline): LNHDA, SQIVND (reference sequence). This CDR3 reads CASSALGRGAETQYF. The CDR3 region has the DNA TGTGCCAGTAGTGCACTGGGCAGGGGGGCAGAGACCCAGTACTTC.

This clone was recorded a few times. V gene TRBV5-6 combines with J gene TRBJ2-7; a possible D gene is TRBD1 (6 bases). The CDR3 length is 15 residues. V lost 1 base and J 1 base, leaving 12 bases between the germline ends. Looked up from germline, CDR1 is SGHDT and CDR2 is YYEEEE. The DNA of the CDR3 is TGTGCCAGCAGCTTGATGCCAGGGGCGTCCTACGAGCAGTACTTC. Protein: CASSLMPGASYEQYF.

This clone came up a few times. This chain uses TRBV7-3 with TRBJ2-3, with unresolved D. CDR1 and CDR2 from the germline V gene are SGHTA and FQGTGA. CDR3 size: 18 residues. V was trimmed by 1 base and J by 1 base, leaving 18 bases between them. The DNA of the CDR3 is TGTGCCAGCAGCTTAAACTCAGGCCCTATGTGGGGCACAGATACGCAGTATTTT. Translated, it gives CASSLNSGPMWGTDTQYF.

This clone was counted only a few times. The chain links TRBV29-1 to TRBJ1-6, with 8 bases that match TRBD1. V shed 5 bases, J shed 5 bases, and the junction held 5 bases outside the gene matches. The CDR3 loop spans 14 amino acids. Looked up from germline, CDR1 is SQVTM and CDR2 is ANQGSEA. This chain's CDR3 is CSVRTGWNNSPLHF. CDR3 in DNA: TGCAGCGTTAGGACAGGGTGGAATAATTCACCCCTCCACTTT.

The V gene is TRBV6-5, the J gene TRBJ1-2; TRBD1 matches 8 bases. V trimming: 6 bases; J trimming: 6 bases; junction bases outside the gene matches: 6. CDR3 length equals 13 residues. Germline lookup yields CDR1 MNHEY and CDR2 SVGAGI. The CDR3 region has the DNA TGTGCCAGCAGCCCAACAGGGGGAGATGGCTACACCTTC. This encodes CASSPTGGDGYTF.

This clone was seen only a few times. V usage is TRBV18 and J usage is TRBJ1-1; D is uncertain. V was shortened by 0 bases and J by 8 bases, with 7 bases between the two germline ends. The germline gives CDR1 KGHSH, CDR2 LQKENI. The CDR3 is made up of 12 amino acids. CDR3 sequence (DNA): TGTGCCAGCTCACCACCGAGGTGGGAAGCTTTCTTT. The encoded protein is CASSPPRWEAFF.

This chain links TRBV9 with TRBJ1-6, with unresolved D. Trimming stripped 1 base from V and 9 bases from J, with 8 bases between. Germline loops: CDR1 SGDLS, CDR2 YYNGEE. This CDR3 comprises 13 residues. CDR3 DNA sequence: TGTGCCAGCAGCGTAAAACAAGGTTCACCCCTCCACTTT. Its protein product is CASSVKQGSPLHF.

The chain couples TRBV5-1 to TRBJ1-2, with 10 bases identical to TRBD1. CDR1 and CDR2 from the germline V gene are SGHRS and YFSETQ. The CDR3 covers 14 residues. V was clipped by 5 bases and J by 2 bases; unmatched bases: 3. The CDR3, as DNA: TGCGCCAGCAGTCGGACAGGGGGAAACTATGGCTACACCTTC. Protein product: CASSRTGGNYGYTF. Together with reference TRBV5-1 and TRBJ1-2, the CDR3 gives the full variable domain: KAGVTQTPRYLIKTRGQQVTLSCSPISGHRSVSWYQQTPGQGLQFLFEYFSETQRNKGNFPGRFSGRQFSNSRSEMNVSTLELGDSALYLCASSRTGGNYGYTFGSGTRLTVV.

V usage is TRBV5-1 and J usage is TRBJ2-7; D possibly corresponds to TRBD1 (6 bases). V was clipped by 5 bases and J by 3 bases, with 18 bases between them. Germline CDR1 SGHRS, CDR2 YFSETQ. This CDR3 is 15 amino acids long. CDR3 coding DNA: TGCGCCAGCAGTTCCCAGGGGTTCTATCTCTACGAGCAGTACTTC. This codes for CASSSQGFYLYEQYF.

In its sample, this clone was seen a few times. The gene calls are TRBV10-3 and TRBJ2-5, with TRBD2 matching 14 bases. The trim removed 4 bases at V and 4 bases at J, leaving 5 bases unmatched. This CDR3 region has 16 residues. Germline CDR1 is ENHRY and CDR2 is SYGVKD. CDR3 region: CAISVGTSGGIETQYF. For the CDR3, the DNA is TGTGCCATCAGTGTCGGGACTAGCGGGGGAATAGAGACCCAGTACTTC.

This clone has a handful of counts. This chain connects TRBV30 to TRBJ2-5; 7 bases match TRBD2. Germline V lookup: CDR1 GTSNPN, CDR2 SVGIG (reference sequence). The V and J ends lost 5 bases and 7 bases, in that order; junction bases with no gene match: 13. The CDR3 has 14 residues. CDR3 in amino acids: CAWRKTREGRTQYF. The CDR3 coding sequence is TGTGCCTGGCGTAAAACAAGGGAGGGCCGGACCCAGTACTTC.

The gene calls are TRBV4-3 and TRBJ2-1, with D tentatively TRBD1 or TRBD2 (5 bases each). CDR1 and CDR2 (germline): LGHNA, YSLEER. V was pared by 0 bases and J by 2 bases, with 17 bases between. The CDR3 is 18 residues long. CDR3 loop: CASSQDPSHRDPYNEQFF. The DNA of the CDR3 is TGCGCCAGCAGCCAAGATCCCTCCCACCGGGACCCCTACAATGAGCAGTTCTTC.

This clone has just a few counts. The V call is TRBV28, the J call TRBJ2-1; 7 bases are shared with TRBD2. The length of the CDR3 is 14 residues. Germline lookup yields CDR1 MDHEN and CDR2 SYDVKM. V lost 2 bases, J lost 4 bases, and 2 bases stayed unmatched. Here the CDR3 reads CASSLPSGYNEQFF. CDR3 in DNA: TGTGCCAGCAGTTTACCTAGCGGTTACAATGAGCAGTTCTTC. Using reference TRBV28 and TRBJ2-1 for the parts outside the CDR3, the full variable domain is DVKVTQSSRYLVKRTGEKVFLECVQDMDHENMFWYRQDPGLGLRLIYFSYDVKMKEKGDIPEGYSVSREKKERFSLILESASTNQTSMYLCASSLPSGYNEQFFGPGTRLTVL.

This clone occurred a few times. V gene TRBV14 combines with J gene TRBJ1-2; no reliable D call. The V gene's germline CDR1 is SGHDN and CDR2 FVKESK. The CDR3 extends over 19 amino acids. Trimming took off 0 bases at V and 0 bases at J, with 20 bases between the two ends. The CDR3 DNA sequence: TGTGCCAGCAGCCAAGATCTATGGAGACGCATTGCCTCTAACTATGGCTACACCTTC. Its protein is CASSQDLWRRIASNYGYTF.

The CDR3 loop reads CASRASSGKQFF. CDR3 sequence (DNA): TGTGCCAGCAGAGCAAGTTCTGGTAAGCAGTTCTTC. V gene TRBV6-4 combines with J gene TRBJ2-1, with no clear D. Germline V CDR1 and CDR2: MRHNA, SNTAGT. The CDR3 runs to 12 residues. V lost 6 bases, J lost 11 bases, and 14 bases lay in between.

Written as DNA, the CDR3 is TGTGCCAGCAGCTACAGAGGAGGCCGCTACGAGCAGTACTTC. It yields the protein CASSYRGGRYEQYF. The chain is built from TRBV11-2 and TRBJ2-7, with D tentatively TRBD2 (5 bases). Looked up from germline, CDR1 is SGHAT and CDR2 is FQNNGV. Trimming removed 4 bases from V and 3 bases from J, with 13 bases in between. This CDR3 has 14 amino acids.

The gene calls are TRBV28 and TRBJ2-5; 7 positions agree with TRBD2. The CDR3 contains 15 residues. Looked up from germline, CDR1 is MDHEN and CDR2 is SYDVKM. With V trimmed by 6 bases and J by 5 bases, 12 bases remained unmatched. CDR3 DNA sequence: TGTGCCAGCAGGGAAACGGGACTACTATTCGAGACCCAGTACTTC. This sequence encodes CASRETGLLFETQYF.

V usage is TRBV6-5 and J usage is TRBJ2-7; no clear D gene. The V end was cut by 0 bases, the J end by 6 bases, with 9 bases between. The CDR3 totals 13 residues. Germline V gene sequence: CDR1 MNHEY, CDR2 SVGAGI. The CDR3 sequence: CASSYSSIFEQYF. The CDR3 nucleotides are TGTGCCAGCAGTTACTCTTCCATTTTCGAGCAGTACTTC.

The CDR3 bases are TGCGCCAGCAGCCCTGGGGCCTTGAAAGTGGCTGAAGCTTTCTTT. This sequence encodes CASSPGALKVAEAFF. V usage is TRBV5-1 and J usage is TRBJ1-1, with D perhaps matching TRBD1 (5 bases). This CDR3 is built from 15 residues. Trimming pared 4 bases from V and 6 bases from J, leaving 19 bases between. Germline V gene lookup returns CDR1 SGHRS and CDR2 YFSETQ.

This clone occurred a few times. This chain links TRBV15 with TRBJ2-3; D ambiguous. Germline V gives CDR1 LNHNV, CDR2 YYDKDF (reference sequence). The CDR3 is made up of 15 amino acids. Trimming pared 0 bases from V and 2 bases from J, leaving 9 bases between. CDR3 region: CATSRERALTDTQYF. The CDR3 DNA sequence: TGTGCCACCAGCAGAGAAAGAGCTCTCACAGATACGCAGTATTTT.

This clone was recorded only once. The V and J genes are TRBV7-8 and TRBJ1-2, with 7 positions matching TRBD1. CDR1 SGHVS and CDR2 FQNEAQ come from the germline V gene. The CDR3 loop spans 16 amino acids. Trimming removed 5 bases from V and 4 bases from J; junction bases left unmatched: 13. The CDR3 region is CASSRNRTGTRYGYTF. The CDR3 coding sequence is TGTGCCAGCAGCCGAAATCGGACAGGAACCCGCTATGGCTACACCTTC.

This chain uses TRBV29-1 with TRBJ2-1; 7 nucleotides match TRBD2. Germline CDR1 is SQVTM and CDR2 is ANQGSEA. Trimming took 5 bases from V and 4 from J; bases not matched to a gene: 5. There are 13 residues in the CDR3. The CDR3 spells CSVRGSSYNEQFF. CDR3 sequence (DNA): TGCAGCGTTCGCGGGAGTAGTTACAATGAGCAGTTCTTC.